This T cell receptor (beta chain) was recovered during a study of graft-versus-host responses after intestinal transplantation. At the level of the study: Transplantation in recipients was multivisceral, liver-intestinal, or isolated intestinal. Uniformly, recipients were administered anti-thymocyte globulin induction with subsequent tacrolimus and steroids for three to four years.

Regarding the study as a whole: GvH clones were found in recipient marrow; some appeared first in ileum or blood. Where graft-donor T cell macrochimerism was present, patients had high graft-versus-host to host-versus-graft clonal ratios in allografts.

As concerns this clone: What it recognizes is unknown.

Sequencing was performed with immunoSEQ multiplex PCR; in TCRdb, only in-frame clones are kept and a portion is missing. The table lists 80,000 to 90,000 clones, 75% to 90% of them singletons. This CDR3 contains 19 residues. Germline CDR1 MGHRA, CDR2 YSYEKL. The V and J ends lost 0 bases and 5 bases, in that order; junction bases with no gene match: 16. This rearrangement joins TRBV4-1 to TRBJ2-5; the match to TRBD1 covers 9 bases. The clonotype originates from a human donor who received an intestinal transplant. The sample here was unstimulated CD4+ T cells sorted from spleen or lymph node cells, taken before intestinal transplant. CDR3 coding DNA: TGCGCCAGCAGCCAAGACAGGGACAGGGCGAGGGTTGGTTCGGAGACCCAGTACTTC. Translation gives CASSQDRDRARVGSETQYF.